The 19 T cell receptor beta chains listed next were all sequenced from one sample in a study of blood T cell repertoires in COVID-19. Sequencing used immunoSEQ multiplex PCR; TCRdb keeps in-frame clones, though not all of them. Of approximately 310,000 clones listed, 85% are singletons. Sequenced: PBMCs or T cells enriched from blood (not recorded which). These receptors were collected from a woman aged 30 to 39 who had been exposed to COVID-19.

The chain joins TRBV7-9 to TRBJ1-2; 8 nucleotides agree with TRBD1. The CDR3 loop spans 14 amino acids. In germline, CDR1 is SEHNR, CDR2 FQNEAQ (reference sequence). V shed 4 bases and J 3 bases; nucleotides not matched to a gene: 4. The CDR3 sequence: CASSSSGGYYGYTF. The CDR3 nucleotides are TGTGCCAGCAGCTCATCAGGGGGCTACTATGGCTACACCTTC.

This chain connects TRBV4-3 to TRBJ1-4; D call uncertain. The V gene's germline CDR1 is LGHNA and CDR2 YSLEER. The CDR3 length is 18 residues. Trimming pared 0 bases from V and 2 bases from J, leaving 16 bases between. The CDR3: CASSQDYIAGITNEKLFF. The CDR3 coding sequence is TGCGCCAGCAGCCAAGATTACATCGCGGGCATCACTAATGAAAAACTGTTTTTT.

DNA for the CDR3: TGTGCCAGCAGCCTCACTGGGACAGGGGTTTACGAGCAGTACTTC. Its protein product is CASSLTGTGVYEQYF. The genes are TRBV3-1 (or the pseudogene TRBV3-2) and TRBJ2-7; 10 positions agree with TRBD1. The CDR3 is made up of 15 amino acids. CDR1 and CDR2 (germline): LGHDT, YNNKEL (reference sequence). After removal of 4 bases from V and 4 bases from J, the junction contained 7 bases not matched to a gene.

The J gene is TRBJ1-6, the V gene TRBV27; D remains unclear. This CDR3 has 14 residues. Germline V gene data show CDR1 as MNHEY and CDR2 as SMNVEV (reference sequence). Trimming shortened V by 4 bases and J by 7 bases, and 11 bases separated the two germline ends. CDR3 protein: CASSSGIENSPLHF. Written as DNA, the CDR3 is TGTGCCAGCAGTTCGGGGATAGAGAATTCACCCCTCCACTTT.

CDR3: CASIAPRTVPNYGYTF. CDR3 coding DNA: TGTGCCAGCATTGCTCCCCGGACAGTTCCTAACTATGGCTACACCTTC. The V gene is TRBV28, the J gene TRBJ1-2; tentatively, D is TRBD1 (6 bases). Germline assignment: CDR1 MDHEN and CDR2 SYDVKM. The CDR3 runs to 16 residues. V lost 7 bases and J 0 bases, leaving 18 bases between the germline ends.

The gene calls are TRBV6-2 or TRBV6-3 and TRBJ2-5; 11 bases align to TRBD2. The CDR3 contains 16 residues. Germline-derived CDR1 and CDR2 are MNHEY and SVGEGT. The V gene end was trimmed by 2 bases and the J gene end by 4 bases; junction bases not matched to a gene: 6. CDR3 sequence: CASSYDTLAGGETQYF. Written as DNA, the CDR3 is TGTGCCAGCAGTTACGATACCCTAGCGGGGGGAGAGACCCAGTACTTC.

This clone turned up a few times. The V gene is TRBV27, the J gene TRBJ2-6; 8 positions match TRBD1. V was clipped by 4 bases and J by 5 bases; unmatched bases: 19. The CDR3 is 20 amino acids. CDR1 is MNHEY and CDR2 is SMNVEV in the germline V gene (reference sequence). CDR3 residues: CASSSPGTGLISGRANVLTF. In DNA, the CDR3 is TGTGCCAGCAGTTCTCCCGGGACAGGACTGATCTCTGGGAGGGCCAACGTCCTGACTTTC.

This chain connects TRBV19 to TRBJ2-5, with 8 bases matching TRBD2. Per germline, CDR1 LNHDA and CDR2 SQIVND (reference sequence). The CDR3 spans 15 residues. Germline trimming cut 1 base from V and 4 bases from J; bases unmatched to any gene: 5. CDR3 in DNA: TGTGCCAGTAGTATAGGAAGCGGGAGCGGAGAGACCCAGTACTTC. It translates to CASSIGSGSGETQYF.

The V gene is TRBV28, the J gene TRBJ2-5; the match to TRBD1 covers 7 bases. Trimming took 6 bases from V and 0 from J; bases not matched to a gene: 1. The germline gives CDR1 MDHEN, CDR2 SYDVKM. The length of the CDR3 is 13 residues. CDR3: CASRQGNQETQYF. In DNA form, the CDR3 reads TGTGCCAGCAGACAGGGGAACCAAGAGACCCAGTACTTC.

This chain connects TRBV7-9 to TRBJ2-1; 8 bases line up with TRBD1. The CDR3 covers 11 residues. V lost 5 bases to trimming and J lost 14 bases; unmatched junction nucleotides: 5. In germline, CDR1 is SEHNR, CDR2 FQNEAQ (reference sequence). CDR3 protein: CASSLQGDKFF. The CDR3 DNA reads as TGTGCCAGCAGCCTACAGGGGGATAAGTTCTTC.

The CDR3 loop reads CASSQDRTGSSYEQYF. The CDR3, as DNA: TGCGCCAGCAGCCAAGACCGGACAGGGAGCTCCTACGAGCAGTACTTC. This chain links TRBV4-1 with TRBJ2-7; 8 positions agree with TRBD1. Germline loops: CDR1 MGHRA, CDR2 YSYEKL. There are 16 residues in the CDR3. V dropped 0 bases and J dropped 0; count of bases not matched to a gene: 4.

This chain links TRBV28 with TRBJ2-7, with TRBD2 identical over 11 bases. After removal of 7 bases from V and 5 bases from J, the junction contained 13 bases not matched to a gene. The CDR3 consists of 16 residues. Germline V lookup: CDR1 MDHEN, CDR2 SYDVKM. CDR3: CASTEYRGGLADEQYF. In DNA form, the CDR3 reads TGTGCCAGCACTGAATACCGGGGGGGACTAGCGGACGAGCAGTACTTC.

The chain is built from TRBV6-6 and TRBJ1-4; D not certain. Germline-derived CDR1 and CDR2 are MNHNY and SVGAGI (reference sequence). The CDR3 is made up of 14 amino acids. Trimming took 6 bases from V and 0 from J, leaving 8 bases between them. CDR3 sequence reads: CASRGDPTNEKLFF. As DNA, the CDR3 is TGTGCCAGCAGGGGAGACCCAACTAATGAAAAACTGTTTTTT.

About this clone itself: In the same sample, other DNA sequences code for this CDR3. This chain uses TRBV3-1 (or the pseudogene TRBV3-2) with TRBJ1-1; D is perhaps TRBD1 (5 bases). The CDR3 is 15 residues long. Germline CDR1 LGHDT, CDR2 YNNKEL (reference sequence). Trimming shortened V by 4 bases and J by 3 bases, and 15 bases separated the two germline ends. The CDR3 region is CASSLPAGRHTEAFF. The CDR3 nucleotides are TGTGCCAGCAGCCTTCCAGCAGGGCGCCACACTGAAGCTTTCTTT.

V gene TRBV23-1 combines with J gene TRBJ2-5; TRBD1 agrees at 12 bases. TRBV23-1 is given ORF status, its function remaining uncertain. Trimming at V came to 7 bases and at J to 5 bases, leaving 11 bases not matched to a gene. The CDR3 is made up of 16 amino acids. The CDR3 nucleotides read TGCGCCAGCACATTACCGGGACAGGGGGCATCGGAGACCCAGTACTTC. Encoded protein: CASTLPGQGASETQYF.

The CDR3 reads CSVDPGQGGEKLFF. CDR3 sequence (DNA): TGCAGCGTTGACCCGGGACAGGGTGGTGAAAAACTGTTTTTT. V gene TRBV29-1 combines with J gene TRBJ1-4; 9 nucleotides match TRBD1. Losses at the gene ends were 3 bases for V and 7 bases for J; bases not matched to a gene: 6. Germline CDR1 and CDR2: SQVTM and ANQGSEA. The CDR3 extends over 14 amino acids.

The chain links TRBV6-5 to TRBJ1-5; the match to TRBD1 covers 7 bases. The V gene's germline CDR1 is MNHEY and CDR2 SVGAGI. The junction had 10 bases not matched to a gene; V was cut back by 8 bases and J by 6 bases. The CDR3 is made up of 14 amino acids. Here the CDR3 reads CASSRDRVSQPQHF. The CDR3 DNA sequence: TGTGCCAGCTCCCGCGACAGGGTAAGTCAGCCCCAGCATTTT.

This clone was counted a few times. The chain recombines TRBV5-4 with TRBJ2-7; D is possibly TRBD1 (6 bases). The CDR3 has 13 residues. Trimming left V 2 bases short and J 7 bases short, with 13 bases between. CDR1 SGHNT and CDR2 YYREEE come from the germline V gene (reference sequence). This CDR3 is CASSFSGTREQYF. DNA of the CDR3: TGTGCCAGCAGCTTTTCCGGGACAAGAGAGCAGTACTTC.

The V call is TRBV11-2, the J call TRBJ2-1, with D unresolved. Germline V gene sequence: CDR1 SGHAT, CDR2 FQNNGV. There are 13 residues in the CDR3. V lost 1 base, J lost 8 bases, and 9 bases lay in between. The CDR3 DNA reads as TGTGCCAGCAGCTTAGCGACGGGTGATGAGCAGTTCTTC. Its translation is CASSLATGDEQFF.